Listed here are 18 T cell receptor beta chains from one sample, sequenced in a study of cytomegalovirus exposure and HLA in healthy donors (dated by TCRdb to about 2017). The library was produced with the immunoSEQ multiplex PCR assay. A mixture of 60 forward primers for TCR Vbeta segments and 13 reverse primers for TCR Jbeta segments was used in the multiplex PCR. TCRdb obtained this table from immuneACCESS and retained in-frame rearrangements with V and J assigned. These tables miss some clones; where compared with another copy, unresolved V genes account for less than half of the shortfall, and the remainder is unexplained. In all, the sample holds 240,000 or so clones, and approximately 80% of those were seen once. The top ten clones comprise about 7.5% of the sample. Sample: PBMCs. The receptor source for this set is a woman aged 55-70 years in good health and CMV-seropositive.

This sequence joins TRBV19 and TRBJ1-2, with D hard to call. V shed 3 bases and J shed 2 bases, with 13 bases lying between them. Germline loops: CDR1 LNHDA, CDR2 SQIVND (reference sequence). The CDR3 spans 15 residues. For the CDR3, the DNA is TGTGCCAGTAGTATTTCACTCCGTCTAAACTATGGCTACACCTTC. It encodes CASSISLRLNYGYTF.

This chain links TRBV6-5 with TRBJ2-1, with 14 bases matching TRBD2. The CDR3 is 16 amino acids. Germline CDR1 reads MNHEY; CDR2 reads SVGAGI. V was pared by 4 bases and J by 1 base, with 0 bases of the junction left unmatched. The CDR3 sequence: CASSWTSGRSYNEQFF. The CDR3 bases are TGTGCCAGCAGTTGGACTAGCGGGAGGTCCTACAATGAGCAGTTCTTC.

The V gene is TRBV6-5, the J gene TRBJ2-3; D possibly corresponds to TRBD1 (6 bases). There are 14 residues in the CDR3. Germline V gives CDR1 MNHEY, CDR2 SVGAGI. V shed 4 bases and J shed 1 base, with 9 bases lying between them. Here the CDR3 DNA reads TGTGCCAGCAGTTGGGCAGGGGGCACAGATACGCAGTATTTT. It is translated as CASSWAGGTDTQYF.

This chain links TRBV5-1 with TRBJ2-5; D unclear. The germline V and J ends were trimmed by 1 base and 3 bases, with 7 bases remaining between them. Germline V gene lookup returns CDR1 SGHRS and CDR2 YFSETQ. CDR3 length equals 13 residues. The CDR3 DNA follows: TGCGCCAGCAGCTTGTCAGTGAAAGAGACCCAGTACTTC. Protein product: CASSLSVKETQYF. Together with reference TRBV5-1 and TRBJ2-5, the CDR3 gives the full variable domain: KAGVTQTPRYLIKTRGQQVTLSCSPISGHRSVSWYQQTPGQGLQFLFEYFSETQRNKGNFPGRFSGRQFSNSRSEMNVSTLELGDSALYLCASSLSVKETQYFGPGTRLLVL.

The V gene is TRBV9, the J gene TRBJ2-5; possible D gene TRBD2, 6 bases. The CDR3 contains 13 residues. V was pared by 10 bases and J by 5 bases, with 18 bases between. CDR1 and CDR2 (germline): SGDLS, YYNGEE. The CDR3 bases are TGTGCCCGGCCCGGCCCACGGGGGGAGACCCAGTACTTC. This sequence encodes CARPGPRGETQYF. The entire variable domain, with the rest obtained from reference TRBV9 and TRBJ2-5, is as follows: DSGVTQTPKHLITATGQRVTLRCSPRSGDLSVYWYQQSLDQGLQFLIQYYNGEERAKGNILERFSAQQFPDLHSELNLSSLELGDSALYFCARPGPRGETQYFGPGTRLLVL.

A remark on this clone: At one boundary the junction diverges from the germline segment, which might be a read error. The V call is TRBV10-1, the J call TRBJ2-1, with 8 bases lining up with TRBD2. Germline V gene sequence: CDR1 WNHNN, CDR2 SYGVQD (reference sequence). The CDR3 totals 15 residues. CDR3 sequence reads: CASSEASGSSNEQFF. For the CDR3, the DNA is TGCGCCAGCAGTGAGGCTAGCGGGTCCTCCAATGAGCAGTTCTTC.

The chain recombines TRBV19 with TRBJ2-1, with D possibly being TRBD2 (6 bases). Trimming shortened V by 7 bases and J by 2 bases, and 21 bases separated the two germline ends. Germline V lookup: CDR1 LNHDA, CDR2 SQIVND (reference sequence). This CDR3 has 17 amino acids. CDR3 amino acids: CASTLLMGGMPYNEQFF. The CDR3 nucleotides read TGTGCCAGTACCCTCCTGATGGGCGGGATGCCCTACAATGAGCAGTTCTTC.

CDR3 sequence reads: CASSSYRVNTGELFF. CDR3 coding DNA: TGTGCCAGCAGCTCCTACAGGGTCAACACCGGGGAGCTGTTTTTT. The chain is built from TRBV11-2 and TRBJ2-2; tentatively, D is TRBD1 (6 bases). Per germline, CDR1 SGHAT and CDR2 FQNNGV. Trimming stripped 4 bases from V and 2 bases from J, with 11 bases between. The CDR3 is 15 residues long.

The chain has TRBV28 and TRBJ1-2; D might be TRBD1 (5 bases). Germline V gene lookup returns CDR1 MDHEN and CDR2 SYDVKM. V lost 6 bases to trimming and J lost 5 bases, with 16 bases between them. The CDR3 is made up of 14 amino acids. The CDR3 loop reads CASSSPPRVYGYTF. The CDR3 nucleotides read TGTGCCAGCAGCTCGCCCCCCAGGGTTTATGGCTACACCTTC.

V usage is TRBV10-2 and J usage is TRBJ1-1; unclear D gene. CDR1 WSHSY and CDR2 SAAADI come from the germline V gene. The CDR3 extends over 12 amino acids. Trimming cost V 6 bases and J 4 bases, with 9 bases left between them. CDR3 region: CASREGSTEAFF. For the CDR3, the DNA is TGCGCCAGCAGGGAGGGCAGCACTGAAGCTTTCTTT.

This chain uses TRBV6-5 with TRBJ1-2, with 8 bases fitting TRBD1. Germline CDR1 MNHEY, CDR2 SVGAGI. The CDR3 is 12 amino acids. Trimming removed 11 bases from V and 4 bases from J; junction bases left unmatched: 6. The CDR3 DNA reads TGTGCCGGTGCGGGACAGGTCTATGGCTACACCTTC. Its protein product is CAGAGQVYGYTF.

V and J are TRBV14 and TRBJ2-3; D is unclear. CDR3 size: 14 residues. V lost 1 base and J lost 1, with 6 bases in between. CDR1 and CDR2 (germline): SGHDN, FVKESK. Written as DNA, the CDR3 is TGTGCCAGCAGCCAAGCGCGCCGCACAGATACGCAGTATTTT. As protein: CASSQARRTDTQYF.

The chain recombines TRBV7-3 with TRBJ2-1, with 10 bases matching TRBD2. The V gene's germline CDR1 is SGHTA and CDR2 FQGTGA. Unmatched junction bases numbered 5, after V lost 2 bases and J lost 4 bases. The CDR3 loop spans 16 amino acids. CDR3 amino acids: CASSLPTSGPYNEQFF. The DNA of the CDR3 is TGTGCCAGCAGCTTACCGACTAGCGGGCCATACAATGAGCAGTTCTTC.

The genes are TRBV20-1 and TRBJ2-7; no firm D call. The V end was cut by 3 bases, the J end by 4 bases, with 7 bases between. The CDR3 covers 11 residues. Looked up from germline, CDR1 is DFQATT and CDR2 is SNEGSKA (reference sequence). The CDR3 coding sequence is TGCAGTGCTAGTATCGGTTACGAGCAGTACTTC. This codes for CSASIGYEQYF.

The J gene is TRBJ1-5, the V gene TRBV10-3; tentatively, D is TRBD1 (5 bases). V was trimmed by 3 bases and J by 2 bases, leaving 23 bases between them. Germline assignment: CDR1 ENHRY and CDR2 SYGVKD. The CDR3 extends over 19 amino acids. The CDR3 is CAISDPRGVSAIGNQPQHF. The DNA for the CDR3 is TGTGCCATCAGTGACCCCCGGGGGGTCTCGGCAATTGGCAATCAGCCCCAGCATTTT.

The genes are TRBV2 and TRBJ1-2; D call uncertain. The germline CDR1 and CDR2 sequences are SNHLY and FYNNEI. The CDR3 consists of 13 residues. Trimming cost V 1 base and J 7 bases, with 10 bases left between them. In DNA form, the CDR3 reads TGTGCCAGCAGTGAAGAGGGAGAGGCTGGCTACACCTTC. Its translation: CASSEEGEAGYTF.

This clone came up a few times. J is TRBJ2-1 and V is TRBV6-1; 10 bases align to TRBD2. The J segment lost 8 bases and the V segment lost 6 bases, leaving 10 bases of the junction unmatched. The length of the CDR3 is 15 residues. Germline assignment: CDR1 MNHNS and CDR2 SASEGT. The CDR3 sequence is CASSNQRGGWDEQFF. In DNA, the CDR3 is TGTGCCAGCAGCAATCAGCGGGGGGGTTGGGATGAGCAGTTCTTC.

This clone was counted a few times. The V gene is TRBV28, the J gene TRBJ2-7, with a tentative D call TRBD2 (6 bases). Per the germline V gene, CDR1 is MDHEN and CDR2 is SYDVKM. CDR3 length: 14 residues. Trimming removed 5 bases from V and 2 bases from J, with 13 bases in between. The CDR3 DNA follows: TGTGCCAGCAGTCCTACGCGGGGTACCTACGAGCAGTACTTC. It is translated as CASSPTRGTYEQYF.